This T cell receptor beta chain was identified in a study of CD8+ T cells in alopecia areata. Overall study: Treated individuals took tofacitinib by mouth, 5 to 10 mg twice daily. Overall study results and limits: Lesional scalp exceeded normal scalp in clonality, especially in alopecia totalis/universalis.

Extracted from the samples, RNA was reverse transcribed into cDNA to serve as the sequencing template. The data were produced by immunoSEQ multiplex PCR, yet TCRdb's version contains in-frame clones alone and is incomplete. The sample shows 100,000 to 150,000 clones, 49% of them seen only once. The study team obtained lesional scalp punch biopsies and peripheral blood from alopecia areata patients. The germline V gene has CDR1 SQVTM and CDR2 ANQGSEA. CDR3 length: 15 amino acids. The V gene lost 0 bases and the J gene lost 1 base, with 12 bases spanning the gap. Comments on this clone: The antigen remains unidentified.

The chain couples TRBV29-1 to TRBJ1-1, with D perhaps matching TRBD1 (5 bases). This receptor was taken from a human donor with alopecia areata. The sample was CD8+ T cells sorted from blood, taken at week 0. CDR3 in DNA: TGCAGCGTTGAAGATCGTCAGGGTAAGAACACTGAAGCTTTCTTT. Protein: CSVEDRQGKNTEAFF.